Here is one T cell receptor (beta chain) with its context. V was clipped by 0 bases and J by 3 bases; unmatched bases: 5. Germline V gene data show CDR1 as SGHDN and CDR2 as FVKESK. CDR3 length equals 16 residues. Source study methods: Amplification of reference gene primers was used by the study to estimate nucleated cell counts. Clones were sequenced by immunoSEQ multiplex PCR, and TCRdb holds only the in-frame ones, with some missing. V and J calls and clone size come straight from that table; D and trimming were deduced from the DNA. The sample holds over 40,000 clones, about nine tenths seen once. This specimen belongs to a study of blood T cell repertoires in COVID-19. Study at large: Samples taken during acute and convalescent COVID-19 were collected in the United States, Italy and Spain. The analysed material was cDNA or gDNA that came from T cells, B-cell-depleted T cells, or PBMCs.

The sequencing sample was made of peripheral blood. This receptor was identified in a man aged 80 or over with acute or convalescent COVID-19. The rearrangement joins TRBV14 to TRBJ1-1; 9 bases align to TRBD1. The CDR3 region has the DNA TGTGCCAGCAGCCAAGATGGGACAGGGAGGCACACTGAAGCTTTCTTT. It is translated as CASSQDGTGRHTEAFF.